The clone carrying this T cell receptor beta chain was found a few times. Its antigen is not known. At least 3 on the Clinical Activity Score was recorded for ophthalmopathy patients, who also had NOSPECS grade at least 4 and duration under 3 months. This entry belongs to a study of T cells in Graves' hyperthyroidism and ophthalmopathy. Across the study: Specimen type is peripheral blood, collected at initial diagnosis prior to any treatment. Study-wide results and caveats: From stable hyperthyroidism, ophthalmopathy was set apart by a 13 V-J model.

Germline V CDR1 and CDR2: DFQATT, SNEGSKA (reference sequence). The V end lost 2 bases, the J end lost 0 bases, and 10 bases lay between the germline ends. This CDR3 is 14 amino acids long. The source material, RNA transcripts, was used to amplify TCR beta CDR3 regions. HTBI primers were used for first-round RT-PCR of the TCR CDR3. MiXCR was run by TCRdb on the multiplex PCR reads, yielding one entry per CDR3 protein. The profile covers 410,000 or so distinct CDR3 sequences, with about 14% appearing a single time and 13% taken by the ten largest. Sequenced sample: blood. The sequence was collected from a man aged 18 to 30 with Graves' ophthalmopathy. This chain connects TRBV20-1 to TRBJ2-5; D might be TRBD2 (7 bases). The CDR3 is CSARRGGHQETQYF. CDR3 in DNA: TGCAGTGCTAGAAGGGGGGGGCACCAAGAGACCCAGTACTTC.